This TCR beta chain derives from a study of OX40 agonist ivuxolimab in advanced cancers. Looking at the study overall: At doses from 0.01 to 10 mg/kg, patients were given intravenous ivuxolimab every 2 weeks.

The CDR3 length is 15 residues. The V gene's germline CDR1 is SGHDT and CDR2 YYEEEE. Trimming removed 0 bases at V and 8 bases at J, with 17 bases between. Sequenced by immunoSEQ multiplex PCR; TCRdb stores in-frame clones only, minus some. Among tens of thousands of clones listed, approximately 83% were seen once. The rearrangement joins TRBV5-6 to TRBJ1-1; no firm D call. This receptor was taken from an adult with an advanced solid tumor such as melanoma, head and neck, liver or kidney cancer. Sequencing used CD4+ or CD8+ T cells sorted from blood, obtained in a trial of the OX40 agonist ivuxolimab. The CDR3 spells CASSLGPTNPLEAFF. In DNA form, the CDR3 reads TGTGCCAGCAGCTTGGGACCCACCAATCCTCTAGAAGCTTTCTTT.